This T cell receptor (beta chain) was obtained from a study of glioma-infiltrating T cells. Amplification of TCR alpha and beta CDR3 regions from RNA used iRepertoire nested multiplex PCR. MiXCR, run by TCRdb on the multiplex PCR reads, gives a single entry per CDR3 protein. The sample holds tens of thousands of distinct CDR3 sequences, 35% to 45% seen once. This clonotype was counted at least ten times. The receptor was derived from a human donor with low-grade glioma or glioblastoma, undergoing nonglioma brain surgery, or in good health (not recorded which). The source material was glioma tissue, nonneoplastic brain tissue, or PBMCs (not recorded which).

The CDR3 loop is CASSQVEYEQYF. In DNA, the CDR3 is TGTGCCAGCAGCCAAGTGGAGTACGAGCAGTACTTC. The chain combines TRBV3-1 with TRBJ2-7, with unresolved D. Germline CDR1 LGHDT, CDR2 YNNKEL (reference sequence). This CDR3 region has 12 residues. Trimming took off 1 base at V and 4 bases at J, with 5 bases between the two ends.